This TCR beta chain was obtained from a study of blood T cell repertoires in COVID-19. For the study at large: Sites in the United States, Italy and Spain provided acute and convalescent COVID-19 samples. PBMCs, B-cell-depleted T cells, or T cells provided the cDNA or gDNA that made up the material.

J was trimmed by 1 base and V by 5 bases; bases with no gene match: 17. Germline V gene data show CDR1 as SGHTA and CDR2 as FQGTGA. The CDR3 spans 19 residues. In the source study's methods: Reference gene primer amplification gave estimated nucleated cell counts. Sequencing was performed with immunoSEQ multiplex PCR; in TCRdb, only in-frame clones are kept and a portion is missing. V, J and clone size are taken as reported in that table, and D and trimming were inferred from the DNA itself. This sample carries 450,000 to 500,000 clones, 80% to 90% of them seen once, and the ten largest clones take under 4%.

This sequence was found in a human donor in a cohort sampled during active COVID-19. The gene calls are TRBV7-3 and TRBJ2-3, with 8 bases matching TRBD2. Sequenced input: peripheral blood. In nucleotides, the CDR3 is TGTGCCAGCAGCCATAGGGGGACTAGATCACTTGGGGGCACAGATACGCAGTATTTT. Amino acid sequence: CASSHRGTRSLGGTDTQYF.